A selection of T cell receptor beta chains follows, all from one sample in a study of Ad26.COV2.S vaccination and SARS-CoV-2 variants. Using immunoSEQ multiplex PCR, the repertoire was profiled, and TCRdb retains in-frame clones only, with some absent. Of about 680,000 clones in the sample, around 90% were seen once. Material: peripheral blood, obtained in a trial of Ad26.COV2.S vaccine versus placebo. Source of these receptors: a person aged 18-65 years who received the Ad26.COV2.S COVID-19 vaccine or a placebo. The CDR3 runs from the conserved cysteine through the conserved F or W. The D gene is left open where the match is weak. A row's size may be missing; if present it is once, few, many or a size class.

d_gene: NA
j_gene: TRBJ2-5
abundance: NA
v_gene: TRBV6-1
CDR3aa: CASSEGVGPETQYF
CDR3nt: TGTGCCAGCAGTGAAGGTGTGGGTCCCGAGACCCAGTACTTC

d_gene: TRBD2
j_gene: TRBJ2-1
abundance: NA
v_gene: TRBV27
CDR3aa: CASSPGTSLEQFF
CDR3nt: TGTGCCAGCAGTCCCGGGACTAGCCTCGAGCAGTTCTTC

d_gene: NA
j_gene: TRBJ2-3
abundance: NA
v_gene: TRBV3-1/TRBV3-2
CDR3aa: CASSRLVAVSDTQYF
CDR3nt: TGTGCCAGCAGCCGCTTGGTAGCGGTGTCAGATACGCAGTATTTT

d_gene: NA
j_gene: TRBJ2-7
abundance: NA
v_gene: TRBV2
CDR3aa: CASSDEGGEQYF
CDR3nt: TGTGCCAGCAGTGACGAGGGGGGCGAGCAGTACTTC

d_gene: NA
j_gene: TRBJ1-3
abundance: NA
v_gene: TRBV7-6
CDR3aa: CASSLLPASGNTIYF
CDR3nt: TGTGCCAGCAGCTTACTTCCAGCCTCTGGAAACACCATATATTTT

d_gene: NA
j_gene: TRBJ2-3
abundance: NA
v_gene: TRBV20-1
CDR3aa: CSIRVDTQYF
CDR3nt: TGCAGCATCAGGGTAGATACGCAGTATTTT

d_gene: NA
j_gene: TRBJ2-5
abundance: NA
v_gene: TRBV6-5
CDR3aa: CASSYGGSIETQYF
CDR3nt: TGTGCCAGCAGTTACGGGGGGTCCATCGAGACCCAGTACTTC

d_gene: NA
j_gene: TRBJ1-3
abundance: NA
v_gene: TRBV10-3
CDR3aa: CAISEITGNTIYF
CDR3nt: TGTGCCATCAGTGAAATAACTGGAAACACCATATATTTT

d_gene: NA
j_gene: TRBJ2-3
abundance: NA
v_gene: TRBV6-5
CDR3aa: CASSPGHTSTDTQYF
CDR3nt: TGTGCCAGCAGTCCAGGACACACAAGCACAGATACGCAGTATTTT

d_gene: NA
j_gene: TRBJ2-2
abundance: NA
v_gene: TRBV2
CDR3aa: CASRQGANTGELFF
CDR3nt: TGTGCCAGCAGGCAGGGCGCGAACACCGGGGAGCTGTTTTTT

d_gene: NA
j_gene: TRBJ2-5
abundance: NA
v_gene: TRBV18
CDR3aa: CASSPGQLGETQYF
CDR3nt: TGTGCCAGCTCACCGGGACAATTGGGAGAGACCCAGTACTTC

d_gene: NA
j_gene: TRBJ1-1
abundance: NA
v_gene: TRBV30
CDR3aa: CAWRGRRQTEAFF
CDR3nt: TGTGCCTGGAGAGGGCGGAGACAGACTGAAGCTTTCTTT

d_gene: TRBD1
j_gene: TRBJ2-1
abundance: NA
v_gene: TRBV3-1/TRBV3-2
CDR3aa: CASSQDLPGQGVNEQFF
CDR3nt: TGTGCCAGCAGCCAAGATCTCCCCGGACAGGGGGTTAATGAGCAGTTCTTC

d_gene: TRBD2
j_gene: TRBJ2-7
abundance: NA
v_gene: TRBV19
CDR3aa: CASSLRGGGSGYEQYF
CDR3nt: TGTGCCAGTAGTCTACGGGGGGGAGGGAGTGGCTACGAGCAGTACTTC

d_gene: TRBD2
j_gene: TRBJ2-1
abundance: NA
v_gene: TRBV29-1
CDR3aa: CSETQREGSEQFF
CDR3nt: TGCAGCGAAACCCAGCGGGAGGGGTCCGAGCAGTTCTTC

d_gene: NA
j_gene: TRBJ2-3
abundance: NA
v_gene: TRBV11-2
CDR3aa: CASSLEAPPRLWQYF
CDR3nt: TGTGCCAGCAGCTTAGAGGCCCCCCCTAGATTATGGCAGTATTTT

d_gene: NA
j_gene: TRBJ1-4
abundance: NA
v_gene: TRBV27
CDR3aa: CASSLYQTNEKLFF
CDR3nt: TGTGCCAGCAGTTTATACCAGACTAATGAAAAACTGTTTTTT

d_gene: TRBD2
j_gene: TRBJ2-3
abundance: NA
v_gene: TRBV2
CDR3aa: CASIGGRVGTDTQYF
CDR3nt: TGTGCCAGCATAGGCGGGAGAGTAGGCACAGATACGCAGTATTTT

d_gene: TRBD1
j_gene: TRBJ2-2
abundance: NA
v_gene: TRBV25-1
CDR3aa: CASSWDRGPGELFF
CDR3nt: TGTGCCAGCAGTTGGGACAGGGGGCCCGGGGAGCTGTTTTTT

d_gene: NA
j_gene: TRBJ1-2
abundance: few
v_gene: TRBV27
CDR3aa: CASGPQGRGYGYTF
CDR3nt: TGTGCCAGCGGACCACAGGGACGGGGCTATGGCTACACCTTC

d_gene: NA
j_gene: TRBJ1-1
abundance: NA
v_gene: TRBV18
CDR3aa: CASSPRDPSMNTEAFF
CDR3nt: TGTGCCAGCTCACCACGGGACCCCTCCATGAACACTGAAGCTTTCTTT

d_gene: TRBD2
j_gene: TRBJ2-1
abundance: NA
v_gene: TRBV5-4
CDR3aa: CASSLEASGWRNEQFF
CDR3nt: TGTGCCAGCAGCTTGGAGGCTAGCGGATGGCGGAATGAGCAGTTCTTC